This is a list of T cell receptor beta chains from one sample in a study of response to subunit inactivated influenza vaccine. TCRdb itself ran the RT-PCR reads through MiXCR, one entry per CDR3 protein. This sample has 630,000 or so distinct CDR3 sequences, with 15% to 17% found just once. Specimen: PBMCs from blood, collected about 13 days after vaccination. Receptors were obtained from a man aged 50-59 years who received an inactivated influenza vaccine. Each CDR3 is given with its conserved first and last residue. The order of the fields is clone size, D gene, V gene, J gene, CDR3 DNA, CDR3 protein. The D gene is left open where the match is weak. Clone size is not always given. Where it is, it says once, few, many or a class for expanded clones.

few,TRBD1,TRBV27,TRBJ1-5,TGTGCCAGTCAGGGACAGGTTAGCAATCAGCCCCAGCATTTT,CASQGQVSNQPQHF
NA,NA,TRBV7-2,TRBJ2-4,TGTGCCAGCAGTCTAACCGGGACCCAAAACATTCAGTACTTC,CASSLTGTQNIQYF
few,NA,TRBV2,TRBJ1-5,TGTGCCAGCAGTGACCCCCGTCAGCCCCAGCATTTT,CASSDPRQPQHF
NA,NA,TRBV11-2,TRBJ1-2,TGTGCCAGCAGCTTAGATCCCGAGGGGGGCTACACCTTC,CASSLDPEGGYTF
few,NA,TRBV28,TRBJ1-1,TGTGCCAGCAGTTTCTCTGGTAGGTGGACTGAAGCTTTCTTT,CASSFSGRWTEAFF
NA,NA,TRBV5-6,TRBJ1-2,TGTGCCAGCTTCTTGAGAGGGGGTGGCTACACCTTC,CASFLRGGGYTF
few,NA,TRBV9,TRBJ2-3,TGTGCCAGCAGCCTCGGGATGAGTGGAGATACGCAGTATTTT,CASSLGMSGDTQYF
few,NA,TRBV7-2,TRBJ1-4,TGTGCCAGCAGCTTAGCGTGGGCGCAGGGTAATGAAAAACTGTTTTTT,CASSLAWAQGNEKLFF
many,TRBD1,TRBV12-3/TRBV12-4,TRBJ2-7,TGTGCCAGCAGTCGACAGGGGTACTCCTACGAGCAGTACTTC,CASSRQGYSYEQYF
NA,NA,TRBV20-1,TRBJ2-1,TGCAGTGCTAGAGGGAGGGACAGCCACTCCTACAATGAGCAGTTCTTC,CSARGRDSHSYNEQFF
few,NA,TRBV12-3/TRBV12-4,TRBJ2-1,TGTGCCAGCAGTTTTGGGCTTGTTGAGCAGTTCTTC,CASSFGLVEQFF
NA,NA,TRBV7-8,TRBJ2-3,TGTGCCAGCAGCTTAGTTTGGGCAGGCACAGATACGCAGTATTTT,CASSLVWAGTDTQYF
many,NA,TRBV7-2,TRBJ2-5,TGTGCCAGCGCCCAGGGTGTACGGGAGACCCAGTACTTC,CASAQGVRETQYF
few,TRBD2,TRBV10-3,TRBJ2-7,TGTGCCATCAGTGACATAACTAGCGGGCCAACCTACGAGCAGTACTTC,CAISDITSGPTYEQYF
few,NA,TRBV7-2,TRBJ1-2,TGTGCCAGCAGCTTACCAGGGAAGGATGTCTATGGCTACACCTTC,CASSLPGKDVYGYTF
once,TRBD1,TRBV15,TRBJ2-7,TGTGCCACCAGCAGAGATCTGGGTCAGACAGGGTACGAGCAGTACTTC,CATSRDLGQTGYEQYF
few,NA,TRBV12-3/TRBV12-4,TRBJ2-7,TGTGCCAGCAGACGTTCGTCCAGCTCCTACGAGCAGTACTTC,CASRRSSSSYEQYF
many,TRBD2,TRBV4-3,TRBJ2-1,TGCGCCAGCAGCCAAGATCTAGCGGGGGGGCAGTTCTTC,CASSQDLAGGQFF
NA,TRBD2,TRBV28,TRBJ2-5,TGTGCCAGCGGACGAGCGGGGGCCACGTCGGGGACCCAGTACTTC,CASGRAGATSGTQYF
many,TRBD1,TRBV29-1,TRBJ2-1,TGCAGCGTTAGGACAGGGAGCTCCTACAATGAGCAGTTCTTC,CSVRTGSSYNEQFF
once,NA,TRBV2,TRBJ2-4,TGTGCCCTCAGTTTAGGTGGGACCCAGGAGGATCTGGCCAAAAACATTCAGTACTTC,CALSLGGTQEDLAKNIQYF
few,TRBD2,TRBV11-2,TRBJ2-1,TGCACCAGCAGCTTAGGGACTAGCGGGAGGGCCCTGGGGAATGAGCAGTTCTTC,CTSSLGTSGRALGNEQFF
few,NA,TRBV7-9,TRBJ2-1,TGTGCCAGCAGCTTCGCTCAGGGAATCTACAATGAGCAGTTCTTC,CASSFAQGIYNEQFF
few,NA,TRBV10-3,TRBJ2-7,TGTGCCACCCGACGAGGGGGCCTAGCGGGCTACTACTCCTACGAGCAGTACTTC,CATRRGGLAGYYSYEQYF
NA,TRBD2,TRBV30,TRBJ2-5,TGTGCCTGGACCGGACTAGCTCCTAGAGAGACCCAGTACTTC,CAWTGLAPRETQYF
NA,TRBD2,TRBV4-1,TRBJ2-1,TGCGCCAGCAGCCAAGAGGTAGCGGGGTTCTCCTACAATGAGCAGTTCTTC,CASSQEVAGFSYNEQFF
few,TRBD1,TRBV5-6,TRBJ1-2,TGTGCCAGCAGCATTAGGGGACAGGGGCCTTCTTATGGCTACACCTTC,CASSIRGQGPSYGYTF
NA,NA,TRBV5-1,TRBJ2-3,TGCGCCAGCACCCCCATCCCCGGCCCAGGGGGCACAGATACGCAGTATTTT,CASTPIPGPGGTDTQYF
NA,NA,TRBV12-3/TRBV12-4,TRBJ2-5,TGTGCCAGCAGCGTCGGCGTTCATGAGACCCAGTACTTC,CASSVGVHETQYF
NA,TRBD2,TRBV30,TRBJ2-3,TGTGCCTGGAGTGTAGTAGCGGGGGCCCCATCCGCAGATACGCAGTATTTT,CAWSVVAGAPSADTQYF
NA,TRBD2,TRBV18,TRBJ2-1,TGTGCCAGCTCTACTAGCGGGAGGATGGTCAATGAGCAGTTCTTC,CASSTSGRMVNEQFF
few,NA,TRBV6-1,TRBJ2-1,TGTGCCAGCAGTCCAGCCACGGACAGTACCTACAATGAGCAGTTCTTC,CASSPATDSTYNEQFF
NA,TRBD1,TRBV7-8,TRBJ2-2,TGTGCCAGCAGCTTCGGACAGGGGGCCAGCACCGGGGAGCTGTTTTTT,CASSFGQGASTGELFF
few,NA,TRBV10-3,TRBJ1-3,TGTGCCATCGGAGCAGGGCCTTCTGGAAACACCATATATTTT,CAIGAGPSGNTIYF
NA,NA,TRBV6-2/TRBV6-3,TRBJ2-5,TGTGCCAGCAGTGAGGATTGGTACCAAGAGACCCAGTACTTC,CASSEDWYQETQYF
few,NA,TRBV12-3/TRBV12-4,TRBJ2-7,TGTGCCAGCAGTCTAACGGTCTCCTACGAGCAGTACTTC,CASSLTVSYEQYF